These 30 T cell receptor beta chains originate from one sample sequenced in a study of shared clonotypes between healthy human individuals. Using immunoSEQ multiplex PCR, the repertoire was profiled, and TCRdb retains in-frame clones only, with some absent. The sample yields about 2.4 million clones, 90% to 95% seen once. The sequenced material came from naive CD4+ T cells sorted from blood. Subset: CD45RA+ positively selected. These receptors were collected from a man aged 18 to 30 in good health.

This chain connects TRBV5-1 to TRBJ1-2; D is unclear. Germline V CDR1 and CDR2: SGHRS, YFSETQ. The CDR3 has 13 amino acids. V was trimmed by 2 bases and J by 4 bases, leaving 9 bases between them. CDR3 DNA sequence: TGCGCCAGCAGCTTCGCAGAGGCCTATGGCTACACCTTC. As protein: CASSFAEAYGYTF. The whole variable domain, remainder taken from reference TRBV5-1 and TRBJ1-2, is KAGVTQTPRYLIKTRGQQVTLSCSPISGHRSVSWYQQTPGQGLQFLFEYFSETQRNKGNFPGRFSGRQFSNSRSEMNVSTLELGDSALYLCASSFAEAYGYTFGSGTRLTVV.

This clone was seen just once. The genes are TRBV9 and TRBJ2-5, with D uncertain. Per germline, CDR1 SGDLS and CDR2 YYNGEE. Trimming took 0 bases from V and 0 from J, leaving 6 bases between them. The CDR3 length is 14 residues. The DNA of the CDR3 is TGTGCCAGCAGCGTAGAGGTGTACCAAGAGACCCAGTACTTC. Its translation: CASSVEVYQETQYF.

The CDR3 loop is CASSSSAGAQMGYYEQYF. CDR3 nucleotide sequence: TGTGCCAGCAGCTCATCGGCCGGGGCCCAGATGGGGTACTACGAGCAGTACTTC. V gene TRBV7-9 combines with J gene TRBJ2-7; D may match TRBD1 or TRBD2 (5 bases each). In germline, CDR1 is SEHNR, CDR2 FQNEAQ (reference sequence). The CDR3 spans 18 residues. Trimming removed 4 bases from V and 3 bases from J, with 25 bases in between.

The chain carries TRBV7-9 and TRBJ2-3; the D is unclear. Trimming took off 5 bases at V and 9 bases at J, with 12 bases between the two ends. This CDR3 region has 12 residues. The germline CDR1 and CDR2 sequences are SEHNR and FQNEAQ (reference sequence). The CDR3 DNA follows: TGTGCCAGCAGCGAGCAGGTGACCACGCAGTATTTT. Translating it yields CASSEQVTTQYF.

The chain couples TRBV28 to TRBJ2-1, with D maybe TRBD2 (5 bases). Trimming cost V 1 base and J 7 bases, with 8 bases left between them. The CDR3 runs to 13 residues. CDR1 is MDHEN, CDR2 SYDVKM, per germline. The CDR3 DNA reads TGTGCCAGCAGTTTATATTTAGCGAATGAGCAGTTCTTC. Translating gives CASSLYLANEQFF. Filled out from reference TRBV28 and TRBJ2-1, the complete variable domain reads DVKVTQSSRYLVKRTGEKVFLECVQDMDHENMFWYRQDPGLGLRLIYFSYDVKMKEKGDIPEGYSVSREKKERFSLILESASTNQTSMYLCASSLYLANEQFFGPGTRLTVL.

The V gene is TRBV18, the J gene TRBJ2-2, with 10 bases that match TRBD1. Germline CDR1 and CDR2: KGHSH and LQKENI. The V gene end was trimmed by 2 bases and the J gene end by 1 base; junction bases not matched to a gene: 4. This CDR3 spans 17 amino acids. CDR3 sequence (DNA): TGTGCCAGCTCACCAGACAGGGGGCGAATGAACACCGGGGAGCTGTTTTTT. It yields the protein CASSPDRGRMNTGELFF.

This rearrangement joins TRBV27 to TRBJ1-2; 9 bases line up with TRBD1. This CDR3 region has 16 residues. V lost 3 bases, J lost 8 bases, and 13 bases stayed unmatched. Germline lookup yields CDR1 MNHEY and CDR2 SMNVEV (reference sequence). DNA of the CDR3: TGTGCCAGCAGTTTGACCGGGACAGGGCAATCGGGCGGCTACACCTTC. Amino acids: CASSLTGTGQSGGYTF.

About this clone itself: Other DNA sequences of this sample code for an identical CDR3. The chain combines TRBV6-6 with TRBJ1-5; no clear D gene. V was trimmed by 2 bases and J by 3 bases, leaving 8 bases between them. The CDR3 length is 14 residues. The germline V gene has CDR1 MNHNY and CDR2 SVGAGI (reference sequence). The CDR3 here is CASSYGEDNQPQHF. The CDR3 bases are TGTGCCAGCAGTTACGGCGAAGACAATCAGCCCCAGCATTTT.

The chain links TRBV28 to TRBJ1-2; weak D call: TRBD1 (5 bases). There are 14 residues in the CDR3. From germline, CDR1 is MDHEN and CDR2 SYDVKM. Trimming took 4 bases from V and 4 from J, leaving 13 bases between them. In DNA, the CDR3 is TGTGCCAGCAGTTCGACAGACAGATTCTATGGCTACACCTTC. Its translation is CASSSTDRFYGYTF.

This clone was detected only once. This chain joins TRBV30 and TRBJ1-1, with 7 bases fitting TRBD1. Germline V gene lookup returns CDR1 GTSNPN and CDR2 SVGIG (reference sequence). The CDR3 is 13 residues long. With V trimmed by 4 bases and J by 5 bases, 7 bases remained unmatched. The CDR3 reads CAWTLGGITEAFF. CDR3 coding DNA: TGTGCCTGGACCTTAGGGGGCATTACTGAAGCTTTCTTT.

CDR3 DNA sequence: TGCGCCAGCAGCCACCCCGGGAGGCGTGCTACTAATGAAAAACTGTTTTTT. It yields the protein CASSHPGRRATNEKLFF. V is TRBV4-1 and J is TRBJ1-4; no clear D. CDR1 MGHRA and CDR2 YSYEKL come from the germline V gene. The CDR3 loop spans 17 amino acids. V lost 3 bases to trimming and J lost 2 bases, with 16 bases between them.

This clone is a singleton in its sample. The chain employs TRBV30 and TRBJ2-1; D is possibly TRBD1 (6 bases). Germline assignment: CDR1 GTSNPN and CDR2 SVGIG (reference sequence). The CDR3 consists of 11 residues. Trimming removed 5 bases at V and 7 bases at J, with 9 bases between. CDR3 protein: CAWAQGNEQFF. CDR3 in DNA: TGTGCCTGGGCACAGGGAAATGAGCAGTTCTTC.

This chain joins TRBV10-3 and TRBJ2-3; 8 bases fit TRBD1. V dropped 5 bases and J dropped 2; count of bases not matched to a gene: 9. The CDR3 extends over 16 amino acids. Per germline, CDR1 ENHRY and CDR2 SYGVKD. The CDR3 loop is CAISLLETGATDTQYF. The CDR3 DNA sequence: TGTGCCATCAGTCTTTTGGAGACAGGGGCCACAGATACGCAGTATTTT.

The V call is TRBV5-1, the J call TRBJ1-2; weak D call: TRBD1 (5 bases). Trimming took off 4 bases at V and 1 base at J, with 14 bases between the two ends. Per germline, CDR1 SGHRS and CDR2 YFSETQ. This CDR3 spans 15 amino acids. CDR3 nucleotides: TGCGCCAGCAGCAATACAGGTCCTATTAACTATGGCTACACCTTC. It specifies CASSNTGPINYGYTF.

The genes are TRBV6-5 and TRBJ1-1; TRBD1 matches 10 bases. This CDR3 has 15 residues. Germline V gene lookup returns CDR1 MNHEY and CDR2 SVGAGI. V shed 0 bases, J shed 7 bases, and the junction held 5 bases outside the gene matches. CDR3 sequence: CASSYSGTGVGEAFF. The DNA of the CDR3 is TGTGCCAGCAGTTACTCGGGGACAGGGGTTGGTGAAGCTTTCTTT.

The chain uses TRBV29-1 and TRBJ2-5; D perhaps matches TRBD1 (5 bases). The CDR3 is 13 residues long. Germline CDR1 and CDR2: SQVTM and ANQGSEA. V lost 5 bases to trimming and J lost 2 bases, with 12 bases between them. CDR3 in amino acids: CSVNPDSQETQYF. The CDR3 DNA sequence: TGCAGCGTTAACCCCGACAGTCAAGAGACCCAGTACTTC.

A single count supports this clone. An end of the junction differs from the germline gene, which may be a read error. The V call is TRBV7-7, the J call TRBJ2-7; 8 nucleotides line up with TRBD2. CDR1 and CDR2 from the germline V gene are SSHAT and FNYEAQ (reference sequence). The CDR3 covers 13 residues. The CDR3 loop is CASSPSGSGEQYF. The CDR3 coding sequence is TGTGCTAGCAGCCCAAGCGGGAGCGGGGAGCAGTACTTC.

With regard to this clone: The junction and the germline gene differ at one end; a read error may be behind it. The same CDR3 also results from other DNA sequences found in this sample. The chain recombines TRBV7-8 with TRBJ2-6; possibly TRBD1 or TRBD2 for D (5 bases each). The CDR3 totals 17 residues. Germline V lookup: CDR1 SGHVS, CDR2 FQNEAQ. The CDR3 protein is CASSLAPGGSGANVLTF. As DNA, the CDR3 is TGTGCCAGCAGCTTAGCGCCTGGCGGGTCCGGGGCCAACGTCTTGACTTTC.

The chain carries TRBV7-9 and TRBJ1-3, with 7 bases aligning to TRBD1. The CDR3 sequence is 15 residues long. Germline V gives CDR1 SEHNR, CDR2 FQNEAQ (reference sequence). After removal of 5 bases from V and 3 bases from J, the junction contained 7 bases not matched to a gene. The CDR3 nucleotides are TGTGCCAGCAGCCGGTGGGACAGACTTGGAAACACCATATATTTT. The encoded protein is CASSRWDRLGNTIYF.

The J gene is TRBJ1-1, the V gene TRBV28; no clear D gene. This CDR3 contains 15 residues. The V gene lost 0 bases and the J gene lost 5 bases, with 13 bases spanning the gap. Looked up from germline, CDR1 is MDHEN and CDR2 is SYDVKM. CDR3 in amino acids: CASSLWLHEVTEAFF. The CDR3 DNA sequence: TGTGCCAGCAGTTTATGGCTCCACGAGGTTACTGAAGCTTTCTTT.

This chain connects TRBV9 to TRBJ2-2; 8 positions agree with TRBD1. The J segment lost 7 bases and the V segment lost 4 bases, leaving 15 bases of the junction unmatched. The CDR3 is 17 residues long. Germline V lookup: CDR1 SGDLS, CDR2 YYNGEE. The CDR3 nucleotides are TGTGCCAGCAGCCCAACCGGGACAGGCGGCGTTGGCGGGGAGCTGTTTTTT. It specifies CASSPTGTGGVGGELFF.

The chain's CDR3 is CASRRGTLQETQYF. CDR3 coding DNA: TGTGCCAGCAGAAGAGGGACCCTTCAAGAGACCCAGTACTTC. This chain uses TRBV6-5 with TRBJ2-5, with D perhaps being TRBD1 or TRBD2 (5 bases each). From germline, CDR1 is MNHEY and CDR2 SVGAGI. Trimming took off 6 bases at V and 2 bases at J, with 13 bases between the two ends. The CDR3 is 14 amino acids.

The chain combines TRBV29-1 with TRBJ1-1; the D is unclear. The CDR3 spans 11 residues. Germline V CDR1 and CDR2: SQVTM, ANQGSEA. V was cut by 7 bases and J by 7 bases, with 13 bases left in between. The chain's CDR3 is CSATDGLEAFF. CDR3 DNA: TGCAGCGCCACCGACGGCCTTGAAGCTTTCTTT. Complete variable domain (other parts from reference TRBV29-1 and TRBJ1-1): SAVISQKPSRDICQRGTSLTIQCQVDSQVTMMFWYRQQPGQSLTLIATANQGSEATYESGFVIDKFPISRPNLTFSTLTVSNMSPEDSSIYLCSATDGLEAFFGQGTRLTVV.

This clone came up once. The chain links TRBV7-9 to TRBJ2-6; the D gene could be TRBD1 or TRBD2 (6 bases each). V lost 5 bases and J lost 0, with 20 bases in between. The CDR3 has 19 residues. Germline CDR1 reads SEHNR; CDR2 reads FQNEAQ (reference sequence). The DNA for the CDR3 is TGTGCCAGCAGCAACGCTTGGGGGGCACAGAGCTCTGGGGCCAACGTCCTGACTTTC. It specifies CASSNAWGAQSSGANVLTF.

V usage is TRBV9 and J usage is TRBJ1-2, with D maybe TRBD1 (6 bases). The germline gives CDR1 SGDLS, CDR2 YYNGEE. The ends were cut back, 4 bases at V and 7 bases at J, with 17 bases in the middle. The CDR3 totals 14 residues. The CDR3 DNA reads as TGTGCCAGCAGCCCAGCCTCAGGGGCTTCTGGCTACACCTTC. Amino acid sequence: CASSPASGASGYTF.

This clone has a single count. V and J are TRBV5-1 and TRBJ1-1; 8 bases line up with TRBD1. The CDR3 contains 13 residues. Germline V gene data show CDR1 as SGHRS and CDR2 as YFSETQ. Losses at the gene ends were 6 bases for V and 0 bases for J; bases not matched to a gene: 1. The CDR3 here is CASTTGVNTEAFF. The CDR3, as DNA: TGCGCCAGCACGACAGGGGTGAACACTGAAGCTTTCTTT.

This chain links TRBV5-1 with TRBJ1-3; possible D gene TRBD1, 5 bases. This CDR3 is built from 15 residues. V lost 4 bases, J lost 0 bases, and 11 bases lay in between. From germline, CDR1 is SGHRS and CDR2 YFSETQ. The CDR3 sequence is CASSGQGYSGNTIYF. CDR3 bases: TGCGCCAGCAGCGGCCAGGGATACTCTGGAAACACCATATATTTT.

The genes are TRBV6-1 and TRBJ2-2, with D perhaps matching TRBD2 (6 bases). Trimming stripped 9 bases from V and 8 bases from J, with 13 bases between. In germline, CDR1 is MNHNS, CDR2 SASEGT. The CDR3 totals 12 residues. The CDR3 DNA follows: TGTGCCAGTATTCGGGGGTTGGGGGAGCTGTTTTTT. Translation gives CASIRGLGELFF.

This sequence joins TRBV7-2 and TRBJ2-5; no firm D call. Germline CDR1 and CDR2: SGHTA and FQGNSA. The V end was cut by 7 bases, the J end by 1 base, with 16 bases between. This CDR3 is 15 amino acids long. CDR3 nucleotides: TGTGCCAGCAACATAGGTGGGCAAATCCAAGAGACCCAGTACTTC. It specifies CASNIGGQIQETQYF.

The rearrangement uses TRBV6-6 and TRBJ2-5; 12 bases match TRBD2. J was trimmed by 6 bases and V by 3 bases; bases with no gene match: 5. Germline values: CDR1 MNHNY, CDR2 SVGAGI (reference sequence). This CDR3 contains 15 residues. The CDR3 sequence is CASSYLGLAGQTQYF. In DNA form, the CDR3 reads TGTGCCAGCAGTTATCTCGGACTAGCGGGACAGACCCAGTACTTC.